These T cell receptor beta chains were read from a single sample in a study of molecular identifiers for immune sequencing clone quantification. From the PCR reads, TCRdb called clonotypes with MiXCR, one entry per CDR3 protein. The sample shows fewer than 30,000 distinct CDR3 sequences, 17% of them seen only once. The sample taken for sequencing was naive CD8+ T cells from blood, with Jurkat cell RNA spiked in. The receptors derive from a human donor in good health. Some libraries in this study had Jurkat cell RNA spiked in. CDR3s include the opening cysteine and the closing phenylalanine or tryptophan. Each record gives: V gene, clone size, J gene, CDR3 length, D gene, CDR3 protein, CDR3 DNA. D genes are given only for firm matches. Clone size is given for some rows only: seen once, a few or many times, or a class if the clone is expanded.

v_gene: TRBV7-3; abundance: many; j_gene: TRBJ2-5; len: 17; d_gene: NA; CDR3aa: CASSPLVGLRGRETQYF; CDR3nt: TGTGCCAGCAGCCCCCTTGTAGGGTTAAGAGGGAGAGAGACCCAGTACTTC
v_gene: TRBV6-5; abundance: medium-sized; j_gene: TRBJ1-1; len: 14; d_gene: NA; CDR3aa: CASSYNRVNTEAFF; CDR3nt: TGTGCCAGCAGTTACAACAGGGTGAACACTGAAGCTTTCTTT
v_gene: TRBV9; abundance: medium-sized; j_gene: TRBJ2-5; len: 13; d_gene: NA; CDR3aa: CASSVSGEETQYF; CDR3nt: TGTGCCAGCAGCGTGTCCGGTGAAGAGACCCAGTACTTC
v_gene: TRBV5-6; abundance: medium-sized; j_gene: TRBJ2-2; len: 14; d_gene: NA; CDR3aa: CASSPETGTGELFF; CDR3nt: TGTGCCAGCAGCCCGGAGACGGGCACCGGGGAGCTGTTTTTT
v_gene: TRBV30; abundance: many; j_gene: TRBJ1-1; len: 11; d_gene: NA; CDR3aa: CAWSLGGGAFF; CDR3nt: TGTGCCTGGAGCCTCGGCGGTGGTGCTTTCTTT
v_gene: TRBV29-1; abundance: medium-sized; j_gene: TRBJ2-3; len: 10; d_gene: NA; CDR3aa: CSVTGDTQYF; CDR3nt: TGCAGCGTTACAGGAGATACGCAGTATTTT
v_gene: TRBV21-1; abundance: many; j_gene: TRBJ2-7; len: 17; d_gene: NA; CDR3aa: CASSCPEQGEGLLGQYF; CDR3nt: TGTGCCAGCAGCTGTCCCGAACAGGGGGAAGGGCTACTTGGGCAGTACTTC
v_gene: TRBV15; abundance: many; j_gene: TRBJ2-3; len: 16; d_gene: NA; CDR3aa: CATSRVPGTSTDTQYF; CDR3nt: TGTGCCACCAGCAGAGTCCCTGGTACTAGCACAGATACGCAGTATTTT
v_gene: TRBV7-9; abundance: NA; j_gene: TRBJ1-2; len: 15; d_gene: TRBD1; CDR3aa: CASSLTGADTYGYTF; CDR3nt: TGTGCCAGCAGCTTGACAGGGGCAGACACCTATGGCTACACCTTC
v_gene: TRBV7-6; abundance: once; j_gene: TRBJ2-3; len: 15; d_gene: TRBD1; CDR3aa: CASSSYQGAGDTQYF; CDR3nt: TGTGCCAGCAGCTCTTATCAGGGGGCTGGAGATACGCAGTATTTT
v_gene: TRBV12-3/TRBV12-4; abundance: many; j_gene: TRBJ2-2; len: 17; d_gene: TRBD2; CDR3aa: CASSSQTSGRNTGELFF; CDR3nt: TGTGCCAGCAGTTCACAGACTAGCGGGAGGAACACCGGGGAGCTGTTTTTT
v_gene: TRBV6-5; abundance: medium-sized; j_gene: TRBJ2-7; len: 14; d_gene: NA; CDR3aa: CASSYFREAYEQYF; CDR3nt: TGTGCCAGCAGTTATTTTCGGGAAGCCTACGAGCAGTACTTC
v_gene: TRBV10-3; abundance: many; j_gene: TRBJ2-7; len: 13; d_gene: TRBD1; CDR3aa: CAISDGTGDEQYF; CDR3nt: TGTGCCATCAGTGACGGGACAGGGGACGAGCAGTACTTC